The source of this T cell receptor (beta chain) is a study of blood T cell repertoires in COVID-19 (dated by TCRdb to 2019 to 2021). Notes on the research overall: Collaborator samples came from the United States, Italy and Spain and covered acute and convalescent phases of COVID-19. Where available, HLA class I and class II types were obtained from metadata supplied by the sample provider rather than from assay-based typing. The material from the prospective study consisted of cDNA or gDNA derived from T cells, B-cell-depleted T cells, or PBMCs. The repertoires were released in a freely available public database intended as a resource for research on the immune response to SARS-CoV-2. The samples were drawn from two sources: the first 160 participants of the ongoing ImmuneRACE study, and 1,254 subjects contributed by 6 global collaborators. Deeply sampled blood TCRbeta repertoires from subjects exposed to, actively infected with, or recovered from COVID-19 were included in the dataset. The sample metadata nearly always contained a de-identified subject ID, COVID-19 status, age in years and sex.

TCRbeta CDR3 regions were amplified from genomic DNA using the immunoSEQ Assay, a bias-controlled multiplex PCR. In the authors' own workflow: Within the assay, amplification of reference gene primers was used to estimate how many nucleated cells each sample contained. To quantify the absolute abundance of each unique TCRbeta CDR3 rearrangement, sequence reads were collapsed and filtered. For each sample, productive Simpson clonality was calculated by taking the square root of Simpson's diversity index across productive rearrangements. TCRdb took this table from immuneACCESS and kept in-frame rearrangements with V and J called. Such tables lack part of the clones; where checked against another copy, unresolved V genes explain under half of the gap, and the rest is unexplained. The D gene and trimming were derived from the DNA, and the V and J assignments and clone size from that table. Present in this sample are roughly 160,000 clones, approximately 85% of which were seen just once. The ten largest make up roughly 1% of the sample.

Overall study outcomes, separate from this receptor: The quantity of clinical and demographic metadata differed by source and by participant and was supplied without curation.

To note about this clone: Its antigen specificity is not known. Base qualities are not recorded, but no much larger clone differs from it by a single base.

The V and J ends are trimmed by 4 bases and 0 bases, leaving 15 bases between them. For CDR1 and CDR2, the germline V gene (reference sequence) lists LNHDA and SQIVND. Its CDR3 holds 17 amino acids, cysteine through phenylalanine. Here the CDR3 DNA is all that survives: 51 bases in frame from base 1. Each collaborating institution followed its own protocols to collect whole blood in K2EDTA tubes. For TCRbeta analysis, collaborators shipped samples in one of three forms: frozen whole blood, isolated PBMCs, or DNA extracted from either of those sample types. The rearrangement joined TRBV19 to TRBJ1-4; possibly the D gene is TRBD1, per 5 matching bases. This clonotype originated in a man aged 40-55 years with acute or convalescent COVID-19. The sequenced sample was peripheral blood. The CDR3 here reads CASSTTHGGATNEKLFF. The nucleotide sequence reads TGTGCCAGTAGTACCACGCATGGGGGGGCAACTAATGAAAAACTGTTTTTT.